This T cell receptor beta chain is from a study of blood T cell repertoires in COVID-19. Germline V gene sequence: CDR1 SNHLY, CDR2 FYNNEI. V lost 10 bases to trimming and J lost 3 bases; unmatched junction nucleotides: 12. There are 15 residues in the CDR3. Original processing methods: By means of reference gene primer amplification, nucleated cell counts were estimated. Only in-frame clones appear in the TCRdb table, and some are missing; sequencing was by immunoSEQ multiplex PCR. That table supplies the V and J calls and clone size; D and trimming were determined from the DNA. The sample carries about 200,000 clones, 80% to 90% recorded once.

Sequencing was performed on peripheral blood. The clonotype comes from a woman aged 70-85 years with acute or convalescent COVID-19. This chain connects TRBV2 to TRBJ1-1; TRBD1 aligns across 9 bases. DNA for the CDR3: TGTGCCACCAGGGGAGGGACAGGGAGGCACACTGAAGCTTTCTTT. It codes for CATRGGTGRHTEAFF.